These T cell receptor beta chains were read from a single sample in a study of T cells after posttransplantation cyclophosphamide. The table came from immunoSEQ multiplex PCR; TCRdb's copy has only in-frame clones and leaves some out. Among about 16,000 clones, around nine tenths were seen once, and the ten largest hold more than 0.45%. The specimen was CD4+ T cells sorted from blood, collected after allogeneic stem cell transplant with posttransplant cyclophosphamide. The receptors were sampled from a male patient between 55 and 70 years old who received an allogeneic stem cell transplant from a related donor and was CMV-positive. Some of the T cells may derive from the graft donor. CDR3s include the opening cysteine and the closing phenylalanine or tryptophan. The order of the fields is CDR3 DNA, CDR3 protein, V gene, clone size, D gene, J gene. A D gene is named only where the DNA matches it firmly. Expanded clones are given a class, and other clones once, few, many or no size at all.

cdr3_nt: TGTGCCAGCAGCTCTCGACAGGACCTTAACTATGGCTACACCTTC
cdr3_aa: CASSSRQDLNYGYTF
v_call: TRBV9
clone_size: once
d_call: NA
j_call: TRBJ1-2

cdr3_nt: TGTGCCAGCAAACCTGCGGAATGGCGGACTCGGGAAAAACTGTTTTTT
cdr3_aa: CASKPAEWRTREKLFF
v_call: TRBV28
clone_size: NA
d_call: NA
j_call: TRBJ1-4

cdr3_nt: TGCGCCAGCAGCCAAAAGCACCCCGGGATTAACTATGGCTACACCTTC
cdr3_aa: CASSQKHPGINYGYTF
v_call: TRBV4-3
clone_size: NA
d_call: NA
j_call: TRBJ1-2

cdr3_nt: TGTGCCAGCAGCTTAGCGCCCGGGTCCAATTCACCCCTCCACTTT
cdr3_aa: CASSLAPGSNSPLHF
v_call: TRBV7-8
clone_size: once
d_call: NA
j_call: TRBJ1-6

cdr3_nt: TGTGCCATCAGTGGGGGGGATCTCTACGAGCAGTACTTC
cdr3_aa: CAISGGDLYEQYF
v_call: TRBV10-3
clone_size: NA
d_call: NA
j_call: TRBJ2-7

cdr3_nt: TGTGCCAGCGGTCTCCGTCGGGACTCCTTAACAGATACGCAGTATTTT
cdr3_aa: CASGLRRDSLTDTQYF
v_call: TRBV7-8
clone_size: NA
d_call: NA
j_call: TRBJ2-3

cdr3_nt: TGTGCCAGCAGCCCGGGACAGAGACAAGAGACCCAGTACTTC
cdr3_aa: CASSPGQRQETQYF
v_call: TRBV7-2
clone_size: NA
d_call: TRBD1
j_call: TRBJ2-5

cdr3_nt: TGCGCCAGCAGCTTGCAGGGGAGGGACTATGGCTACACCTTC
cdr3_aa: CASSLQGRDYGYTF
v_call: TRBV5-1
clone_size: NA
d_call: NA
j_call: TRBJ1-2

cdr3_nt: TGCAGCGTTGGGGGTAGCGGGGGGGCGACAGATACGCAGTATTTT
cdr3_aa: CSVGGSGGATDTQYF
v_call: TRBV29-1
clone_size: NA
d_call: TRBD2
j_call: TRBJ2-3

cdr3_nt: TGTGCCAGCAGCAAAGGGGGACAGATGCCTCCTCGCAGGTACTTC
cdr3_aa: CASSKGGQMPPRRYF
v_call: TRBV21-1
clone_size: once
d_call: NA
j_call: TRBJ2-5

cdr3_nt: TGTGCCAGCAGCTTAGCACGGACAGGGGGTTGGGAGCGAAACACCATATATTTT
cdr3_aa: CASSLARTGGWERNTIYF
v_call: TRBV7-9
clone_size: few
d_call: TRBD1
j_call: TRBJ1-3

cdr3_nt: TGTGCCAGCAGCTCGGACAGGGGAGGAAACATTCAGTACTTC
cdr3_aa: CASSSDRGGNIQYF
v_call: TRBV7-9
clone_size: NA
d_call: TRBD1
j_call: TRBJ2-4

cdr3_nt: TGTGCCAGCACCTTACTTGGGACTTTGGGGACCCAGTACTTC
cdr3_aa: CASTLLGTLGTQYF
v_call: TRBV28
clone_size: NA
d_call: NA
j_call: TRBJ2-5

cdr3_nt: TGCGCCAGCAGCCAAGGTCCAGGAATAGACAACTATGGCTACACCTTC
cdr3_aa: CASSQGPGIDNYGYTF
v_call: TRBV4-3
clone_size: once
d_call: NA
j_call: TRBJ1-2

cdr3_nt: TGCGCCAGCAGAGGACAGATGAACACTGAAGCTTTCTTT
cdr3_aa: CASRGQMNTEAFF
v_call: TRBV5-1
clone_size: NA
d_call: NA
j_call: TRBJ1-1

cdr3_nt: TGTGCCAGCTCACCGTCGGGGGGCCGATTTCGGACCGTCGAGCAGTACTTC
cdr3_aa: CASSPSGGRFRTVEQYF
v_call: TRBV18
clone_size: NA
d_call: NA
j_call: TRBJ2-7

cdr3_nt: TGTGCAAGTCGCGCTACTAGGGCCGGGGGGGAAATGCGGAATGAGCAGTTCTTC
cdr3_aa: CASRATRAGGEMRNEQFF
v_call: TRBV12-2
clone_size: NA
d_call: NA
j_call: TRBJ2-1

cdr3_nt: TGCAGCGTTGGGACAGCCGAAGTCAGCGCCTTC
cdr3_aa: CSVGTAEVSAF
v_call: TRBV29-1
clone_size: NA
d_call: NA
j_call: TRBJ1-2

cdr3_nt: TGTGCCAGCTCACCTGAACTAGCCCCGAACACCGGGGAGCTGTTTTTT
cdr3_aa: CASSPELAPNTGELFF
v_call: TRBV18
clone_size: NA
d_call: NA
j_call: TRBJ2-2

cdr3_nt: TGTGCCAGCAGTCCACCAGAGACAGGGATGATGGCTAACACCTTC
cdr3_aa: CASSPPETGMMANTF
v_call: TRBV28
clone_size: NA
d_call: TRBD1
j_call: TRBJ1-2

cdr3_nt: TGTGCCAGCAGCCCTCGGACGGGGGAGCAGTACTTC
cdr3_aa: CASSPRTGEQYF
v_call: TRBV11-3
clone_size: NA
d_call: NA
j_call: TRBJ2-7

cdr3_nt: TGTGCCAGCACGACAGGGACTGGAAACACCATATATTTT
cdr3_aa: CASTTGTGNTIYF
v_call: TRBV5-6
clone_size: NA
d_call: TRBD1
j_call: TRBJ1-3

cdr3_nt: TGTGCCAGCAGCCGGAGGACAGGGAACACTGAAGCTTTCTTT
cdr3_aa: CASSRRTGNTEAFF
v_call: TRBV4-2
clone_size: NA
d_call: TRBD1
j_call: TRBJ1-1

cdr3_nt: TGTGCCAGCAGTTACGAACAGGGGCGTCTCTATGGCTACACCTTC
cdr3_aa: CASSYEQGRLYGYTF
v_call: TRBV6-6
clone_size: few
d_call: TRBD1
j_call: TRBJ1-2

cdr3_nt: TGCGCCAGCAGTACACAGGGTAACACCGGGGAGCTGTTTTTT
cdr3_aa: CASSTQGNTGELFF
v_call: TRBV10-2
clone_size: NA
d_call: NA
j_call: TRBJ2-2

cdr3_nt: TGCGCCAGCAGCCAACCGTTCAGGGGAGCCTATGGCTACACCTTC
cdr3_aa: CASSQPFRGAYGYTF
v_call: TRBV4-3
clone_size: once
d_call: NA
j_call: TRBJ1-2